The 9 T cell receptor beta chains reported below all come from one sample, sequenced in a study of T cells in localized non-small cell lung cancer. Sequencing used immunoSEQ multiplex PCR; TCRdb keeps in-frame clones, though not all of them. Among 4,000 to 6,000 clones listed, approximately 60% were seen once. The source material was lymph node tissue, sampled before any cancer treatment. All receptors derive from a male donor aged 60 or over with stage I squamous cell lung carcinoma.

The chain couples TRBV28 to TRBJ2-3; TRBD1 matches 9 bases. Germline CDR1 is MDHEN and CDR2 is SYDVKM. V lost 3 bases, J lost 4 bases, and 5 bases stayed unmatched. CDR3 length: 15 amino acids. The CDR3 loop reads CASSFGGQGSDTQYF. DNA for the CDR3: TGTGCCAGCAGTTTTGGGGGACAGGGCTCAGATACGCAGTATTTT.

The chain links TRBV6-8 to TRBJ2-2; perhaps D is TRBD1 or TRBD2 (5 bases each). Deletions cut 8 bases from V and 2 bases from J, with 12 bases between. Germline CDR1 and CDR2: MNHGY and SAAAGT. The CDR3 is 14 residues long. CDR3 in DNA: TGTGCCAGCGGGGGTTACTCCAACACCGGGGAGCTGTTTTTT. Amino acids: CASGGYSNTGELFF.

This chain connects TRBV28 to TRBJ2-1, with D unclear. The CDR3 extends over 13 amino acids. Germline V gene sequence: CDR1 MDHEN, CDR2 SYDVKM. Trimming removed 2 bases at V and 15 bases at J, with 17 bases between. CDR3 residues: CASSLPTLRSRFF. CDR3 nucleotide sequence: TGTGCCAGCAGTTTACCCACCCTCAGGAGTCGGTTCTTC.

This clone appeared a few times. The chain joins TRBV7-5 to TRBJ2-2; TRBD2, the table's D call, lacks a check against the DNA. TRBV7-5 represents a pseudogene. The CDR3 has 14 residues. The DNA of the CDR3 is TGTGCCAGCAGCCCCGCGCGGGTTGGCGGGGAGCTGTTTTTT. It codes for CASSPARVGGELFF.

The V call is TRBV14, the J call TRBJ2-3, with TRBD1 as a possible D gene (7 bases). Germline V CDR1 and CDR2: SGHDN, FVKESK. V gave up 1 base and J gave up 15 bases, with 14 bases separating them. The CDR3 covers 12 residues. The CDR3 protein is CASSQAGDSYYF. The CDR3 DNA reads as TGTGCCAGCAGCCAAGCGGGGGACAGTTATTATTTT.

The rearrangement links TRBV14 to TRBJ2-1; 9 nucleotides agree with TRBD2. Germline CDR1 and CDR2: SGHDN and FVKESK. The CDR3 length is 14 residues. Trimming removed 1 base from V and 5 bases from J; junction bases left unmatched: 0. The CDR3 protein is CASSQASGNNEQFF. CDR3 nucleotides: TGTGCCAGCAGCCAAGCTAGCGGGAACAATGAGCAGTTCTTC.

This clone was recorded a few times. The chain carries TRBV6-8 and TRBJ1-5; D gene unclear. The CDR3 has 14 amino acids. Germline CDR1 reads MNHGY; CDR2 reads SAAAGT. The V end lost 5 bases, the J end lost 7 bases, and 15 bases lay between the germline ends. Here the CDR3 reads CASSQEGIKQPQHF. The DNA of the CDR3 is TGTGCCAGCAGTCAAGAAGGGATAAAGCAGCCCCAGCATTTT.

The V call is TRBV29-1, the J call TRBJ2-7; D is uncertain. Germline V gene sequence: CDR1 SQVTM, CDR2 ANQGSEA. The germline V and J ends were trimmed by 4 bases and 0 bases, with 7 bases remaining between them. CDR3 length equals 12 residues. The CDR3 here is CSVGKNSYEQYF. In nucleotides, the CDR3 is TGCAGCGTTGGCAAAAACTCCTACGAGCAGTACTTC.

The CDR3 reads CSVPSSGRAKGELFF. In DNA form, the CDR3 reads TGCAGCGTTCCTTCTAGCGGGAGGGCCAAAGGGGAGCTGTTTTTT. The chain joins TRBV29-1 to TRBJ2-2; TRBD2 aligns across 12 bases. Germline V gene data show CDR1 as SQVTM and CDR2 as ANQGSEA. V lost 5 bases, J lost 8 bases, and 9 bases stayed unmatched. The CDR3 loop spans 15 amino acids.